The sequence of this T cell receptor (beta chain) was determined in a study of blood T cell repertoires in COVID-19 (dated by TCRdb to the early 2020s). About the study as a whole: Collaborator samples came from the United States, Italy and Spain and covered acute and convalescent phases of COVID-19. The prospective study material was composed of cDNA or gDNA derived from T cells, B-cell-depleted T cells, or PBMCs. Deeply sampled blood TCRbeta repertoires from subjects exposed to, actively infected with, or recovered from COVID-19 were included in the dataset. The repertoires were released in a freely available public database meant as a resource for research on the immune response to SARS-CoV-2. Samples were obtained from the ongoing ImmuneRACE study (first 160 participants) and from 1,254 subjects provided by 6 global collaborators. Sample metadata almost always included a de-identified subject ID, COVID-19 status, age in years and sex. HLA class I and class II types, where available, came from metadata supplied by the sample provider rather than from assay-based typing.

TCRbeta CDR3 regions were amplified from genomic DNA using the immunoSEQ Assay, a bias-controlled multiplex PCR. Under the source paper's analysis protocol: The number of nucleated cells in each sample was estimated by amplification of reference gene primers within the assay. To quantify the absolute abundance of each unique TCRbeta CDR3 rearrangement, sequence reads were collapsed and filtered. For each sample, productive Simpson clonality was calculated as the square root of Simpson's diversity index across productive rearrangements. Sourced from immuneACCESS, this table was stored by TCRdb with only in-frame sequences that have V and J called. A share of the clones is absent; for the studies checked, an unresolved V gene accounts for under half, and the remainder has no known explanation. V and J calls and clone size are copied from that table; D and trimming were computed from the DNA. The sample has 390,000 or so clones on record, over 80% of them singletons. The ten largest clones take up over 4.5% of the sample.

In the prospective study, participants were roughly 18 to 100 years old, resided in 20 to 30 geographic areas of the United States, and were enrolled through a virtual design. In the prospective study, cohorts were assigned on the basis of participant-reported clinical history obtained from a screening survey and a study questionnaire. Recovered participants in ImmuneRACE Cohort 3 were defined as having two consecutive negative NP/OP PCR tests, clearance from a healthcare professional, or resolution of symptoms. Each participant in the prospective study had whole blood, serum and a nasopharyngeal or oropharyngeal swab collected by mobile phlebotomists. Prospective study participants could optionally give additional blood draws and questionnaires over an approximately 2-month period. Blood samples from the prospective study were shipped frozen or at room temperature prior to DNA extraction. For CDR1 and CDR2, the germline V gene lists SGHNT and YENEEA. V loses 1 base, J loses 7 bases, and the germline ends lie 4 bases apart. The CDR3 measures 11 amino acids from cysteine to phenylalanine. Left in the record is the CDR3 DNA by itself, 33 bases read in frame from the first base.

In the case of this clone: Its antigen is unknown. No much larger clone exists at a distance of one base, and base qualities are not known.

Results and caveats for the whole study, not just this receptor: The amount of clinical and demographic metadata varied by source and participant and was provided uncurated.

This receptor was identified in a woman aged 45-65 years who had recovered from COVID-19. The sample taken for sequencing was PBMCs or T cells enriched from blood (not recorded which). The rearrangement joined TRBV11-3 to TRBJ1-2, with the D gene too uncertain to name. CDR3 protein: CASSLGSGYTF. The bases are TGTGCCAGCAGCTTAGGTAGTGGCTACACCTTC.